The entry below gives a single T cell receptor beta chain sequence along with its context. Its antigen is not identified. The data are from a study of graft-versus-host responses after intestinal transplantation. Findings and caveats of the study: GvH clonotypes were identified within recipient marrow, with a subset emerging first in ileum or blood.

Clones were read by immunoSEQ multiplex PCR, and TCRdb kept only the in-frame ones, dropping some. The sample lists around 30,000 clones, 87% occurring once. V was trimmed by 2 bases and J by 0 bases, leaving 8 bases between them. Germline V lookup: CDR1 MNHNS, CDR2 SASEGT. The CDR3 totals 16 residues. This specimen consisted of PBMCs, obtained around 430 days after intestinal transplantation. The TCR comes from a human patient who received an intestinal transplant, so some T cells may come from the graft donor. The rearrangement links TRBV6-1 to TRBJ2-6, with D unclear. The CDR3 bases are TGTGCCAGCAGTGAACTCGTTGGCTCTGGGGCCAACGTCCTGACTTTC. Residues: CASSELVGSGANVLTF.